This T cell receptor beta chain was sequenced in a study of cytomegalovirus exposure and HLA in healthy donors. PCR employed 60 Vbeta and 13 Jbeta primers. The data were produced by immunoSEQ multiplex PCR, yet TCRdb's version contains in-frame clones alone and is incomplete. The sample comprises roughly 130,000 clones, 88% of which are singletons, and more than 0.5% rests with the top ten. As concerns this clone: Its antigen is as yet unknown.

The V end was cut by 4 bases, the J end by 9 bases, with 17 bases between. Germline V gene sequence: CDR1 SGHRS, CDR2 YFSETQ. The CDR3 covers 15 residues. Regarding the study as a whole: Researchers counted roughly 150 TCR beta chains as cytomegalovirus-associated. Three CMV-associated chains proved CMV antigen-specific in vitro.

The chain employs TRBV5-1 and TRBJ1-6, with a weak D call TRBD1 (5 bases). The source of this sequence is a woman between 40 and 50 years old in good health and CMV-seronegative. Material for sequencing was PBMCs. Here the CDR3 DNA reads TGCGCCAGCAGCGAGCCGGGGGTTGCAGGTTCACCCCTCCACTTT. It translates to CASSEPGVAGSPLHF.